This T cell receptor beta chain was obtained from a study of cytomegalovirus exposure and HLA in healthy donors. Study in general: The roughly 130 validation repertoires used the same platform as the roughly 700 first-cohort repertoires (as reported by a later analysis).

The donors were members of the approximately 130-subject validation cohort (separate from the roughly 660-subject first cohort). Profiled with immunoSEQ multiplex PCR; TCRdb holds only in-frame clones, not every one. The data contain about 240,000 clones, 75% to 90% of them singletons. The germline V and J ends were trimmed by 0 bases and 8 bases, with 17 bases remaining between them. The CDR3 extends over 16 amino acids. Germline V gene data show CDR1 as SNHLY and CDR2 as FYNNEI. The chain is built from TRBV2 and TRBJ2-1, with TRBD2 as a possible D gene (6 bases). The material sequenced was PBMCs. This TCR derives from a woman in her 30s in good health and CMV-seropositive. The CDR3 loop is CASSEANRGGVDEQFF. The CDR3 region has the DNA TGTGCCAGCAGTGAAGCGAATAGAGGAGGGGTCGATGAGCAGTTCTTC.